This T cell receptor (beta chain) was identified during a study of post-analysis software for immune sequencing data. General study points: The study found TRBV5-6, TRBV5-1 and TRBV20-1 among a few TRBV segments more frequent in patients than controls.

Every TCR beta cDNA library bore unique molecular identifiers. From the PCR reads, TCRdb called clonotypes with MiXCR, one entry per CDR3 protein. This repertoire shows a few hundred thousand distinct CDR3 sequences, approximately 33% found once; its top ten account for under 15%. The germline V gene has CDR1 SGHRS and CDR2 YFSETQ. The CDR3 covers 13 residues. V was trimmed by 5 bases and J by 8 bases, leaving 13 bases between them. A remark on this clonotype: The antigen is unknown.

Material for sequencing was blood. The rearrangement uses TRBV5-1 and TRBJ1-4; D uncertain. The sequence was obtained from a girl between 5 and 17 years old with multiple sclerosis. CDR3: CASRELLQEKLFF. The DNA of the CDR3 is TGCGCCAGCAGAGAGCTCTTACAGGAAAAACTGTTTTTT.